These 21 T cell receptor beta chains were sequenced from one sample in a study of blood T cell repertoires in COVID-19. The assay was immunoSEQ multiplex PCR, and TCRdb's table has in-frame clones only and misses some. This table has 85,000 to 100,000 clones, around 84% appearing once. The sequenced material came from peripheral blood. These receptors were taken from a woman aged 60-70 years in a cohort sampled during active or convalescent COVID-19.

The chain combines TRBV28 with TRBJ1-4; TRBD1 might be the D (5 bases). The CDR3 consists of 12 residues. The germline V gene has CDR1 MDHEN and CDR2 SYDVKM. Trimming took 2 bases from V and 12 from J, leaving 10 bases between them. This CDR3 is CASSLIRGELFF. CDR3 nucleotides: TGTGCCAGCAGTTTAATTCGGGGGGAACTGTTTTTT.

The gene calls are TRBV9 and TRBJ1-1; 11 positions agree with TRBD1. The length of the CDR3 is 15 residues. With V trimmed by 2 bases and J by 4 bases, 4 bases remained unmatched. Per the germline V gene, CDR1 is SGDLS and CDR2 is YYNGEE. The CDR3 sequence is CASSVEGTGGTEAFF. The CDR3, as DNA: TGTGCCAGCAGCGTGGAGGGGACAGGGGGCACTGAAGCTTTCTTT. The variable domain in full, with the rest retrieved from reference TRBV9 and TRBJ1-1, is DSGVTQTPKHLITATGQRVTLRCSPRSGDLSVYWYQQSLDQGLQFLIQYYNGEERAKGNILERFSAQQFPDLHSELNLSSLELGDSALYFCASSVEGTGGTEAFFGQGTRLTVV.

V and J are TRBV5-1 and TRBJ1-2; 7 positions agree with TRBD1. V dropped 3 bases and J dropped 2; count of bases not matched to a gene: 4. Germline CDR1 SGHRS, CDR2 YFSETQ. The CDR3 is made up of 14 amino acids. The CDR3 is CASSSPGQNYGYTF. CDR3 bases: TGCGCCAGCAGCTCGCCGGGACAGAACTATGGCTACACCTTC.

The J gene is TRBJ1-1, the V gene TRBV2; unclear D gene. The length of the CDR3 is 14 residues. Germline V lookup: CDR1 SNHLY, CDR2 FYNNEI. Trimming removed 2 bases at V and 1 base at J, with 8 bases between. The CDR3 region has the DNA TGTGCCAGCAGTGAATCGGGGAGGAACACTGAAGCTTTCTTT. Amino acids: CASSESGRNTEAFF. Full variable domain (missing parts from reference TRBV2 and TRBJ1-1): EPEVTQTPSHQVTQMGQEVILRCVPISNHLYFYWYRQILGQKVEFLVSFYNNEISEKSEIFDDQFSVERPDGSNFTLKIRSTKLEDSAMYFCASSESGRNTEAFFGQGTRLTVV.

The CDR3 DNA sequence: TGTGCCAGCAGCCCTTCTAGGGGGGGCGAAGAGACCCAGTACTTC. Encoded protein: CASSPSRGGEETQYF. The chain employs TRBV7-3 and TRBJ2-5, with D perhaps matching TRBD2 (7 bases). Germline V gene lookup returns CDR1 SGHTA and CDR2 FQGTGA. This CDR3 spans 15 amino acids. V dropped 5 bases and J dropped 3 bases, with 16 bases sitting between them. Looking up the rest from reference TRBV7-3 and TRBJ2-5 gives the full variable domain: GAGVSQTPSNKVTEKGKYVELRCDPISGHTALYWYRQSLGQGPEFLIYFQGTGAADDSGLPNDRFFAVRPEGSVSTLKIQRTERGDSAVYLCASSPSRGGEETQYFGPGTRLLVL.

The V gene is TRBV6-5, the J gene TRBJ2-3; 9 bases align to TRBD2. CDR3 size: 16 residues. CDR1 MNHEY and CDR2 SVGAGI come from the germline V gene. Losses at the gene ends were 0 bases for V and 2 bases for J; bases not matched to a gene: 3. CDR3 protein: CASSYSKRGATDTQYF. CDR3 sequence (DNA): TGTGCCAGCAGTTACTCGAAGCGGGGGGCCACAGATACGCAGTATTTT.

The chain joins TRBV6-5 to TRBJ1-6, with 8 bases identical to TRBD1. The CDR3 is made up of 14 amino acids. Germline V lookup: CDR1 MNHEY, CDR2 SVGAGI. J was trimmed by 9 bases and V by 6 bases; bases with no gene match: 7. The DNA of the CDR3 is TGTGCCAGCAGGGGGGAGCAGGGGGCTTCACCCCTCCACTTT. As protein: CASRGEQGASPLHF.

V is TRBV11-1 and J is TRBJ2-7, with D unresolved. Trimming cost V 6 bases and J 3 bases, with 9 bases left between them. Germline loops: CDR1 SGHAT, CDR2 FQDESV (reference sequence). The CDR3 consists of 12 residues. The CDR3 region has the DNA TGTGCCAGCAGTTCGAACATCTACGAGCAGTACTTC. It is translated as CASSSNIYEQYF. The entire variable domain, with the rest obtained from reference TRBV11-1 and TRBJ2-7, is as follows: EAEVAQSPRYKITEKSQAVAFWCDPISGHATLYWYRQILGQGPELLVQFQDESVVDDSQLPKDRFSAERLKGVDSTLKIQPAELGDSAMYLCASSSNIYEQYFGPGTRLTVT.

The chain uses TRBV18 and TRBJ1-3, with 9 bases identical to TRBD1. CDR3 length equals 18 residues. The germline V gene encodes CDR1 KGHSH and CDR2 LQKENI. Unmatched junction bases numbered 6, after V lost 0 bases and J lost 0 bases. CDR3 bases: TGTGCCAGCTCACCACCCTGGACAGGGGCCCTCTCTGGAAACACCATATATTTT. It translates to CASSPPWTGALSGNTIYF.

The chain couples TRBV9 to TRBJ2-1; 10 bases are shared with TRBD2. Per germline, CDR1 SGDLS and CDR2 YYNGEE. With V trimmed by 0 bases and J by 7 bases, 4 bases remained unmatched. The CDR3 contains 15 residues. The DNA for the CDR3 is TGTGCCAGCAGCGTAGAACTAGCGGGGCCAAATGAGCAGTTCTTC. This gives the protein CASSVELAGPNEQFF.

This sequence joins TRBV7-9 and TRBJ2-3, with 13 positions matching TRBD2. Germline V gives CDR1 SEHNR, CDR2 FQNEAQ (reference sequence). Unmatched junction bases numbered 10, after V lost 5 bases and J lost 11 bases. CDR3 length equals 15 residues. This CDR3 reads CASSARLAGGLMQYF. The CDR3 DNA reads TGTGCCAGCAGCGCGAGACTAGCGGGGGGTCTCATGCAGTATTTT.

The chain couples TRBV7-9 to TRBJ2-3; TRBD2 matches at 13 bases. Trimming at V came to 5 bases and at J to 2 bases, leaving 4 bases not matched to a gene. The germline CDR1 and CDR2 sequences are SEHNR and FQNEAQ (reference sequence). CDR3 length: 16 amino acids. CDR3 sequence: CASSPGLAGNTDTQYF. CDR3 sequence (DNA): TGTGCCAGCAGCCCGGGACTAGCGGGGAACACAGATACGCAGTATTTT.

CDR3 region: CASNMDSYNTEAFF. The CDR3 bases are TGTGCAAGTAATATGGACAGCTACAACACTGAAGCTTTCTTT. This sequence joins TRBV12-2 and TRBJ1-1; the D call in the table, TRBD1, was not verified against the DNA. TRBV12-2 constitutes a pseudogene. The CDR3 length is 14 residues.

A few counts support this clone. The chain uses TRBV7-9 and TRBJ2-2, with D perhaps matching TRBD1 (5 bases). This CDR3 region has 15 residues. Germline V gives CDR1 SEHNR, CDR2 FQNEAQ (reference sequence). V gave up 4 bases and J gave up 2 bases, with 11 bases separating them. In DNA, the CDR3 is TGTGCCAGCAGCTCTTCGACAGTTAACACCGGGGAGCTGTTTTTT. This translates into CASSSSTVNTGELFF.

The chain joins TRBV18 to TRBJ2-2; D call uncertain. Trimming pared 1 base from V and 1 base from J, leaving 7 bases between. Germline V gene lookup returns CDR1 KGHSH and CDR2 LQKENI. The CDR3 runs 15 residues. CDR3 sequence reads: CASSPRAGNTGELFF. The CDR3 DNA reads TGTGCCAGCTCACCACGAGCTGGGAACACCGGGGAGCTGTTTTTT. Based on the CDR3 plus reference TRBV18 and TRBJ2-2, the full variable domain is NAGVMQNPRHLVRRRGQEARLRCSPMKGHSHVYWYRQLPEEGLKFMVYLQKENIIDESGMPKERFSAEFPKEGPSILRIQQVVRGDSAAYFCASSPRAGNTGELFFGEGSRLTVL.

This clone was recorded a few times. The chain has TRBV28 and TRBJ2-3; 7 bases map to TRBD1. This CDR3 region has 18 residues. With V trimmed by 5 bases and J by 0 bases, 14 bases remained unmatched. Germline values: CDR1 MDHEN, CDR2 SYDVKM. CDR3 amino acids: CASSGLQGPDTSTDTQYF. As DNA, the CDR3 is TGTGCCAGCAGTGGATTACAGGGGCCCGACACCAGCACAGATACGCAGTATTTT.

This clone has just a few counts. The chain combines TRBV5-6 with TRBJ1-4, with a tentative D call TRBD1 (5 bases). This CDR3 region has 15 residues. Germline V gives CDR1 SGHDT, CDR2 YYEEEE. V was trimmed by 1 base and J by 8 bases, leaving 15 bases between them. CDR3 in amino acids: CASSLYFRAGEKLFF. DNA of the CDR3: TGTGCCAGCAGCTTGTATTTCAGGGCCGGGGAAAAACTGTTTTTT.

The rearrangement joins TRBV11-2 to TRBJ2-1; 8 nucleotides line up with TRBD1. The CDR3 length is 16 residues. Trimming at V came to 3 bases and at J to 5 bases, leaving 9 bases not matched to a gene. Germline-derived CDR1 and CDR2 are SGHAT and FQNNGV. The CDR3 sequence: CASSFSPGQVNNEQFF. In DNA form, the CDR3 reads TGTGCCAGCAGCTTCTCTCCGGGACAGGTAAACAATGAGCAGTTCTTC. Drawing the rest from reference TRBV11-2 and TRBJ2-1, the complete variable domain is EAGVAQSPRYKIIEKRQSVAFWCNPISGHATLYWYQQILGQGPKLLIQFQNNGVVDDSQLPKDRFSAERLKGVDSTLKIQPAKLEDSAVYLCASSFSPGQVNNEQFFGPGTRLTVL.

CDR3 loop: CASSFLAGGREDTQYF. The DNA of the CDR3 is TGTGCCAGCAGCTTCCTAGCGGGGGGGCGGGAAGATACGCAGTATTTT. The V gene is TRBV5-4, the J gene TRBJ2-3; 12 bases align to TRBD2. With 2 bases clipped from V and 5 bases from J, the junction kept 6 bases outside the gene matches. CDR3 length equals 16 residues. CDR1 is SGHNT and CDR2 is YYREEE in the germline V gene (reference sequence).

DNA for the CDR3: TGTGCCAGCAGTTTCGATTCGTCACAGGGAATCTACGAGCAGTACTTC. This sequence encodes CASSFDSSQGIYEQYF. The chain employs TRBV28 and TRBJ2-7; tentatively, D is TRBD1 (6 bases). Germline CDR1 MDHEN, CDR2 SYDVKM. The length of the CDR3 is 16 residues. Trimming removed 3 bases from V and 3 bases from J, with 18 bases in between.

The V and J genes are TRBV28 and TRBJ2-7; D might be TRBD2 (6 bases). Trimming pared 3 bases from V and 7 bases from J, leaving 19 bases between. This CDR3 has 15 residues. Germline V gives CDR1 MDHEN, CDR2 SYDVKM. CDR3 amino acids: CASSLSGEVSGEQYF. CDR3 sequence (DNA): TGTGCCAGCAGTTTGTCGGGAGAGGTTTCGGGGGAGCAGTACTTC.